The 14 T cell receptor beta chains reported below all come from one sample, sequenced in a study of T cell responses to AZD1222 COVID-19 vaccine. Method: immunoSEQ multiplex PCR; TCRdb's copy keeps in-frame clones and lacks some. The repertoire holds tens of thousands of clones, with around 89% as singletons. Sequenced here: peripheral blood, sampled on day 0 of MenACWY control vaccination. Receptors originate from an adult in good health.

The chain is built from TRBV18 and TRBJ1-1; 7 nucleotides line up with TRBD1. V gave up 5 bases and J gave up 1 base; unmatched junction bases: 4. The germline V gene encodes CDR1 KGHSH and CDR2 LQKENI. The CDR3 is 14 amino acids. The CDR3 loop is CASSANRGNTEAFF. CDR3 in DNA: TGTGCCAGCTCAGCAAACAGGGGGAACACTGAAGCTTTCTTT.

This clone was observed a handful of times. The chain couples TRBV7-3 to TRBJ1-2; D is ambiguous. Germline values: CDR1 SGHTA, CDR2 FQGTGA. The V and J ends lost 0 bases and 6 bases respectively, with 8 bases between them. CDR3 length: 13 amino acids. In nucleotides, the CDR3 is TGTGCCAGCAGCTTAACGCAGGCAGATGGCTACACCTTC. Translating gives CASSLTQADGYTF. Based on the CDR3 plus reference TRBV7-3 and TRBJ1-2, the full variable domain is GAGVSQTPSNKVTEKGKYVELRCDPISGHTALYWYRQSLGQGPEFLIYFQGTGAADDSGLPNDRFFAVRPEGSVSTLKIQRTERGDSAVYLCASSLTQADGYTFGSGTRLTVV.

The chain employs TRBV6-5 and TRBJ1-2; D is undetermined. Deletions cut 6 bases from V and 4 bases from J, with 12 bases between. Per the germline V gene, CDR1 is MNHEY and CDR2 is SVGAGI. The CDR3 loop spans 13 amino acids. The DNA for the CDR3 is TGTGCCAGCAGAAGGGCCGATGGCTATGGCTACACCTTC. Translated, it gives CASRRADGYGYTF.

This clone came up once. The rearrangement links TRBV3-1 (or the pseudogene TRBV3-2) to TRBJ2-2; no firm D call. Germline CDR1 LGHDT, CDR2 YNNKEL (reference sequence). The CDR3 has 15 amino acids. Trimming shortened V by 0 bases and J by 8 bases, and 13 bases separated the two germline ends. CDR3 coding DNA: TGTGCCAGCAGCCAAGACGATCCCTCCAGGGGGGAGCTGTTTTTT. It yields the protein CASSQDDPSRGELFF.

The chain has TRBV3-1 (or the pseudogene TRBV3-2) and TRBJ2-7; 7 bases are a match to TRBD2. The germline gives CDR1 LGHDT, CDR2 YNNKEL (reference sequence). V was clipped by 4 bases and J by 6 bases; unmatched bases: 12. This CDR3 is built from 15 residues. The CDR3 protein is CASSPGRLASPEQYF. In DNA form, the CDR3 reads TGTGCCAGCAGCCCGGGTCGACTAGCAAGTCCCGAGCAGTACTTC.

The J gene is TRBJ2-2, the V gene TRBV19; perhaps TRBD2 as D (5 bases). CDR3 size: 15 residues. V was pared by 6 bases and J by 7 bases, with 18 bases between. The germline V gene has CDR1 LNHDA and CDR2 SQIVND (reference sequence). CDR3 in amino acids: CASSFGLRQGGELFF. In DNA, the CDR3 is TGTGCCAGTAGCTTCGGACTGAGGCAAGGCGGGGAGCTGTTTTTT.

The rearrangement uses TRBV7-9 and TRBJ1-5; 10 bases map to TRBD1. Per germline, CDR1 SEHNR and CDR2 FQNEAQ (reference sequence). V shed 1 base, J shed 6 bases, and the junction held 9 bases outside the gene matches. The CDR3 extends over 17 amino acids. CDR3 loop: CASSLGQGATWGQPQHF. DNA for the CDR3: TGTGCCAGCAGCTTAGGACAGGGGGCGACGTGGGGTCAGCCCCAGCATTTT.

The chain employs TRBV6-5 and TRBJ1-5; D may be TRBD1 (6 bases). The CDR3 consists of 13 residues. Trimming removed 6 bases from V and 4 bases from J, with 10 bases in between. Looked up from germline, CDR1 is MNHEY and CDR2 is SVGAGI. The CDR3 DNA follows: TGTGCCAGCAGAACAGGGAGGAATCAGCCCCAGCATTTT. This sequence encodes CASRTGRNQPQHF.

This CDR3 reads CASSDSGGRAGNTIYF. The CDR3 DNA reads TGTGCCAGCAGTGACTCGGGGGGTCGGGCTGGAAACACCATATATTTT. This chain links TRBV6-4 with TRBJ1-3, with D possibly matching TRBD1 (5 bases). V lost 0 bases and J 2 bases, leaving 11 bases between the germline ends. This CDR3 is built from 16 residues. Germline CDR1 reads MRHNA; CDR2 reads SNTAGT.

The CDR3 DNA sequence: TGCGCCAGCAGCCCCCCCCGGGACACCGGGGAGCTGTTTTTT. This translates into CASSPPRDTGELFF. The chain uses TRBV5-1 and TRBJ2-2; D call uncertain. The CDR3 is 14 residues long. The V gene's germline CDR1 is SGHRS and CDR2 YFSETQ. Between the trimmed V and J ends, which lost 4 bases and 3 bases, there was a span of 10 bases.

This chain joins TRBV4-1 and TRBJ2-3; no clear D. The V gene lost 4 bases and the J gene lost 5 bases, with 13 bases spanning the gap. This CDR3 region has 14 residues. Per the germline V gene, CDR1 is MGHRA and CDR2 is YSYEKL. The CDR3 sequence is CASSPPTERDTQYF. The CDR3, as DNA: TGCGCCAGCAGCCCCCCTACCGAGAGAGATACGCAGTATTTT.

This chain uses TRBV11-2 with TRBJ2-1; 7 bases map to TRBD2. Looked up from germline, CDR1 is SGHAT and CDR2 is FQNNGV. The CDR3 loop spans 15 amino acids. The trim removed 3 bases at V and 0 bases at J, leaving 2 bases unmatched. The DNA of the CDR3 is TGTGCCAGCAGCTTGGGCGGGAGCTCCTACAATGAGCAGTTCTTC. It yields the protein CASSLGGSSYNEQFF.

This chain links TRBV5-1 with TRBJ2-7; TRBD1 matches 10 bases. Trimming cost V 0 bases and J 5 bases; bases outside gene matches: 5. This CDR3 contains 15 residues. Per the germline V gene, CDR1 is SGHRS and CDR2 is YFSETQ. CDR3 DNA: TGCGCCAGCAGCTTGGAAGTTGGGACAGGGGACGAGCAGTACTTC. Amino acids: CASSLEVGTGDEQYF.

The chain is built from TRBV3-1 (or the pseudogene TRBV3-2) and TRBJ2-3; D ambiguous. Trimming removed 8 bases from V and 2 bases from J, with 14 bases in between. Germline V gives CDR1 LGHDT, CDR2 YNNKEL (reference sequence). The CDR3 contains 14 residues. DNA for the CDR3: TGTGCCAGCGGTCAACCTGGGAACACAGATACGCAGTATTTT. It yields the protein CASGQPGNTDTQYF.